A selection of T cell receptor beta chains follows, all from one sample in a study of shared clonotypes between healthy human individuals. Data came from immunoSEQ multiplex PCR; TCRdb stores just in-frame clones and leaves some out. The repertoire consists of about 960,000 clones, with 76% occurring once and the leading ten covering approximately 1.5%. The sequencing sample was made of memory CD4+ T cells sorted from blood. The source of these receptors is a man younger than 35 in good health. The CDR3 runs from the conserved cysteine through the conserved F or W. The D gene is left open where the match is weak. Rows give clone size only sometimes, using once, few, many, or a class for an expanded clone.

few,TRBV9,.,TRBJ2-2,TGTGCCAGCAGCGTAGACTGGACACCGAACACCGGGGAGCTGTTTTTT,CASSVDWTPNTGELFF
.,TRBV6-5,.,TRBJ1-4,TGTGCCAGCAGTTACTCCCAGACAGCAAGGCTCGAAAAACTGTTTTTT,CASSYSQTARLEKLFF
once,TRBV7-9,.,TRBJ2-1,TGTGCCAGCAGCTTATCCCCTAGGGGCGATGAGCAGTTCTTC,CASSLSPRGDEQFF
.,TRBV9,TRBD1,TRBJ1-2,TGTGCCAGCAGCCTCACCTTGACAGGGCCTTATGGCTACACCTTC,CASSLTLTGPYGYTF
.,TRBV28,.,TRBJ1-3,TGTGCCAGCAGTTTCGGAGGACCGAGCTCTGGAAACACCATATATTTT,CASSFGGPSSGNTIYF
.,TRBV18,.,TRBJ2-3,TGTGCCAGCTCATCCGGCGCAGATACGCAGTATTTT,CASSSGADTQYF
few,TRBV11-2,.,TRBJ2-7,TGTGCCAGCAGCTTATTGCCCGGGAACTCCTACGAGCAGTACTTC,CASSLLPGNSYEQYF
.,TRBV2,.,TRBJ2-3,TGTGCCAGCAGGGATCGGGGGAGCACAGATACGCAGTATTTT,CASRDRGSTDTQYF
.,TRBV11-3,.,TRBJ2-1,TGTGCCAGCAGCTCCGCGACGGACTCCTACAATGAGCAGTTCTTC,CASSSATDSYNEQFF
once,TRBV18,.,TRBJ1-1,TGTGCCAGCTCACCACCGCCGACTGTGAACACTGAAGCTTTCTTT,CASSPPPTVNTEAFF
few,TRBV7-2,.,TRBJ1-4,TGTGCCAGCAGCTTAGGGGGTCATGCTAATGAAAAACTGTTTTTT,CASSLGGHANEKLFF
.,TRBV5-1,.,TRBJ1-4,TGCGCCAGCAGCTTGTCTTCAGGGGTTAATGAAAAACTGTTTTTT,CASSLSSGVNEKLFF
.,TRBV10-3,.,TRBJ2-2,TGTGCCATCAATCAGGGGATTACGAACACCGGGGAGCTGTTTTTT,CAINQGITNTGELFF
.,TRBV5-6,.,TRBJ1-2,TGTGCCAGCAGCTTAGGCGGGGGCGACTATGGCTACACCTTC,CASSLGGGDYGYTF
.,TRBV7-9,.,TRBJ2-3,TGTGCCAGCCGCCTTGAGTCAGATACGCAGTATTTT,CASRLESDTQYF
.,TRBV19,TRBD2,TRBJ2-7,TGTGCCAGTAGTGTAAGCGGGGGGAACTCCTACGAGCAGTACTTC,CASSVSGGNSYEQYF